The 22 T cell receptor beta chains given below trace back to one sample, sequenced in a study of technical replicates of blood from a handful of donors. TCRdb keeps only in-frame clones here, not all; method: immunoSEQ multiplex PCR. This table has about 83,000 clones, approximately 90% appearing once. The sample was T cells isolated from PBMCs. Receptors were obtained from a human donor in good health.

The CDR3 is CASRLSGTGTEQYF. The CDR3 coding sequence is TGCGCCAGCAGATTATCCGGGACAGGGACCGAGCAGTACTTC. The chain joins TRBV5-1 to TRBJ2-7, with TRBD1 identical over 9 bases. Germline V gene data show CDR1 as SGHRS and CDR2 as YFSETQ. V trimming: 5 bases; J trimming: 6 bases; junction bases outside the gene matches: 9. CDR3 length: 14 residues.

This clone was seen only once. V is TRBV5-1 and J is TRBJ2-7; 11 bases agree with TRBD2. Germline loops: CDR1 SGHRS, CDR2 YFSETQ. The CDR3 covers 15 residues. The J segment lost 5 bases and the V segment lost 3 bases, leaving 7 bases of the junction unmatched. The CDR3 loop is CASSSPTSGAHEQYF. As DNA, the CDR3 is TGCGCCAGCAGCTCCCCGACTAGCGGGGCCCACGAGCAGTACTTC.

This chain uses TRBV7-6 with TRBJ2-7; D possibly corresponds to TRBD2 (6 bases). Germline V gives CDR1 SGHVS, CDR2 FNYEAQ. The CDR3 consists of 14 residues. Trimming took 4 bases from V and 3 from J, leaving 13 bases between them. In DNA form, the CDR3 reads TGTGCCAGCAGCTGGGACTCCAGAGGCTACGAGCAGTACTTC. It is translated as CASSWDSRGYEQYF.

The chain employs TRBV6-5 and TRBJ1-1; no definite D call. In germline, CDR1 is MNHEY, CDR2 SVGAGI. The CDR3 runs to 14 residues. V dropped 0 bases and J dropped 4 bases, with 9 bases sitting between them. The CDR3 is CASSYSGAGTEAFF. The CDR3 DNA follows: TGTGCCAGCAGTTACTCGGGAGCAGGCACTGAAGCTTTCTTT.

This chain connects TRBV30 to TRBJ1-6; 7 positions match TRBD1. The CDR3 has 12 amino acids. Trimming cost V 7 bases and J 9 bases; bases outside gene matches: 6. CDR1 GTSNPN and CDR2 SVGIG come from the germline V gene (reference sequence). CDR3 region: CASSQGSSPLHF. CDR3 nucleotides: TGTGCCTCTTCACAGGGGAGTTCACCCCTCCACTTT. Full variable domain (rest looked up from reference TRBV30 and TRBJ1-6): SQTIHQWPATLVQPVGSPLSLECTVEGTSNPNLYWYRQAAGRGLQLLFYSVGIGQISSEVPQNLSASRPQDRQFILSSKKLLLSDSGFYLCASSQGSSPLHFGNGTRLTVT.

The V gene is TRBV25-1, the J gene TRBJ1-2, with 8 bases matching TRBD1. This CDR3 region has 11 residues. Unmatched junction bases numbered 7, after V lost 11 bases and J lost 8 bases. Germline V CDR1 and CDR2: MGHDK, SYGVNS. The CDR3 DNA is TGTGCCTCAACAGGGGGGTGGGGCTACACCTTC. It codes for CASTGGWGYTF.

The chain recombines TRBV2 with TRBJ2-1; unclear D gene. Deletions cut 7 bases from V and 6 bases from J, with 13 bases between. CDR3 length equals 13 residues. The germline gives CDR1 SNHLY, CDR2 FYNNEI. The CDR3 DNA follows: TGTGCCAGCACCTTGGGCCCCATCAATGAGCAGTTCTTC. It yields the protein CASTLGPINEQFF.

The rearrangement uses TRBV5-4 and TRBJ2-7, with 11 bases matching TRBD2. This CDR3 is 15 amino acids long. The V segment lost 5 bases and the J segment 2 bases; nucleotides outside the gene matches: 6. Germline V gene sequence: CDR1 SGHNT, CDR2 YYREEE (reference sequence). This CDR3 reads CASSQTSGAAYEQYF. Written as DNA, the CDR3 is TGTGCCAGCAGTCAGACTAGCGGGGCTGCCTACGAGCAGTACTTC.

The chain has TRBV29-1 and TRBJ2-7, with 11 bases matching TRBD2. The CDR3 is 14 amino acids. J was trimmed by 6 bases and V by 5 bases; bases with no gene match: 9. From germline, CDR1 is SQVTM and CDR2 ANQGSEA. The CDR3 loop is CSVSNSGRAAEQYF. Written as DNA, the CDR3 is TGCAGCGTTTCGAATAGCGGGAGGGCTGCCGAGCAGTACTTC.

This sequence joins TRBV6-5 and TRBJ2-7; D possibly corresponds to TRBD1 (5 bases). The CDR3 extends over 13 amino acids. Germline CDR1 MNHEY, CDR2 SVGAGI. V was shortened by 7 bases and J by 0 bases, with 10 bases between the two germline ends. CDR3 DNA sequence: TGTGCCAGCAAATCAGGGATCTCCTACGAGCAGTACTTC. As protein: CASKSGISYEQYF.

CDR3 DNA: TGTGCCAGCAGCTTAGACCCCGTCCCCGTCGCTGAAGCTTTCTTT. It encodes CASSLDPVPVAEAFF. The chain employs TRBV11-2 and TRBJ1-1; D remains unclear. Trimming pared 0 bases from V and 6 bases from J, leaving 14 bases between. The CDR3 covers 15 residues. Germline CDR1 and CDR2: SGHAT and FQNNGV.

The gene calls are TRBV11-3 and TRBJ1-2; D not resolved. Germline lookup yields CDR1 SGHNT and CDR2 YENEEA. V lost 5 bases to trimming and J lost 1 base, with 8 bases between them. The CDR3 contains 13 residues. The CDR3 sequence: CASSDSLNYGYTF. The DNA of the CDR3 is TGTGCCAGCAGCGACTCTCTTAACTATGGCTACACCTTC.

This chain connects TRBV30 to TRBJ1-2; 8 nucleotides align to TRBD1. Germline values: CDR1 GTSNPN, CDR2 SVGIG (reference sequence). The J segment lost 8 bases and the V segment lost 0 bases, leaving 8 bases of the junction unmatched. There are 14 residues in the CDR3. The CDR3 is CAWSVSGGFQGYTF. The DNA for the CDR3 is TGTGCCTGGAGTGTTTCAGGGGGCTTCCAGGGCTACACCTTC.

Turning to this clone: A read error may account for a junction end that differs from germline. Other DNA sequences in the same sample also yield this CDR3. The chain recombines TRBV29-1 with TRBJ2-1; 14 bases are a match to TRBD2. Germline CDR1 and CDR2: SQVTM and ANQGSEA. The CDR3 covers 14 residues. In DNA, the CDR3 is TGTAGCGTTCTGGGACTAGCGGGAGCACAGGAGCAGTTCTTC. Translating it yields CSVLGLAGAQEQFF.

This clone is a singleton in its sample. The V and J genes are TRBV5-1 and TRBJ1-6; 9 nucleotides agree with TRBD1. The CDR3 is 19 amino acids. V shed 4 bases and J 3 bases; nucleotides not matched to a gene: 14. Germline CDR1 is SGHRS and CDR2 is YFSETQ. The CDR3 reads CASSPSSTGQGDYNSPLHF. The CDR3 nucleotides are TGCGCCAGCAGCCCTTCATCTACGGGACAGGGCGACTATAATTCACCCCTCCACTTT.

The chain recombines TRBV6-9 with TRBJ1-5; D uncertain. The germline V and J ends were trimmed by 6 bases and 6 bases, with 6 bases remaining between them. The CDR3 is made up of 11 amino acids. The germline V gene has CDR1 MNHGY and CDR2 SVAAGI. The CDR3 region has the DNA TGTGCCAGCAGCGGGATTCAGCCCCAGCATTTT. Residues: CASSGIQPQHF.

This CDR3 reads CASSVDQADTQYF. DNA of the CDR3: TGTGCCAGCAGTGTTGACCAAGCGGACACGCAGTATTTT. V and J are TRBV2 and TRBJ2-3; tentative D call: TRBD2 (5 bases). Trimming pared 4 bases from V and 9 bases from J, leaving 14 bases between. The length of the CDR3 is 13 residues. CDR1 and CDR2 from the germline V gene are SNHLY and FYNNEI. Together with reference TRBV2 and TRBJ2-3, the CDR3 gives the full variable domain: EPEVTQTPSHQVTQMGQEVILRCVPISNHLYFYWYRQILGQKVEFLVSFYNNEISEKSEIFDDQFSVERPDGSNFTLKIRSTKLEDSAMYFCASSVDQADTQYFGPGTRLTVL.

The V gene is TRBV6-1, the J gene TRBJ1-6, with D perhaps matching TRBD1 (6 bases). This CDR3 is 14 amino acids long. Germline CDR1 MNHNS, CDR2 SASEGT. V lost 3 bases and J lost 9, with 12 bases in between. As DNA, the CDR3 is TGTGCCAGCAGTGAGGACAGCGCCTTTTCACCCCTCCACTTT. Translation: CASSEDSAFSPLHF.

This rearrangement joins TRBV4-1 to TRBJ2-7; 10 bases agree with TRBD1. V trimming: 1 base; J trimming: 7 bases; junction bases outside the gene matches: 7. The CDR3 covers 15 residues. CDR1 and CDR2 from the germline V gene are MGHRA and YSYEKL. Written as DNA, the CDR3 is TGCGCCAGCAGCCAAGCCGGGACAGGGGTGGGAGAGCAGTACTTC. It translates to CASSQAGTGVGEQYF.

This chain links TRBV28 with TRBJ2-5, with TRBD1 identical over 11 bases. Germline trimming cut 6 bases from V and 4 bases from J; bases unmatched to any gene: 10. Germline assignment: CDR1 MDHEN and CDR2 SYDVKM. This CDR3 region has 16 residues. As DNA, the CDR3 is TGTGCCAGCAGCCCCCCCGTGGGGACAGGGGGAGAGACCCAGTACTTC. Translating gives CASSPPVGTGGETQYF.

As for this clone: Different DNA sequences within this sample yield the same CDR3. The V gene is TRBV5-1, the J gene TRBJ1-2; perhaps TRBD1 as D (6 bases). The CDR3 totals 13 residues. Germline-derived CDR1 and CDR2 are SGHRS and YFSETQ. The V end was cut by 0 bases, the J end by 3 bases, with 6 bases between. The CDR3 here is CASSLEGDYGYTF. The CDR3 DNA sequence: TGCGCCAGCAGCTTGGAGGGGGACTATGGCTACACCTTC. Combining the CDR3 with reference TRBV5-1 and TRBJ1-2 gives the whole variable domain KAGVTQTPRYLIKTRGQQVTLSCSPISGHRSVSWYQQTPGQGLQFLFEYFSETQRNKGNFPGRFSGRQFSNSRSEMNVSTLELGDSALYLCASSLEGDYGYTFGSGTRLTVV.

This rearrangement joins TRBV27 to TRBJ1-4, with a weak D call TRBD1 (5 bases). The V gene lost 6 bases and the J gene lost 8 bases, with 10 bases spanning the gap. The CDR3 runs to 12 residues. The V gene's germline CDR1 is MNHEY and CDR2 SMNVEV (reference sequence). The CDR3 spells CASRSGREKLFF. DNA for the CDR3: TGTGCCAGCAGATCAGGGCGGGAAAAACTGTTTTTT.